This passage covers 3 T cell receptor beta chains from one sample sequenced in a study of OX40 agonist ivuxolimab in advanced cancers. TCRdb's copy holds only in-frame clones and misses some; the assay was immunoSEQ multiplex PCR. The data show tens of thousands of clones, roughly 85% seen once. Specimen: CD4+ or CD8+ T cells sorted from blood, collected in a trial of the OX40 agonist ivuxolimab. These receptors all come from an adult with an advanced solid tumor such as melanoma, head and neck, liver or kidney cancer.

CDR3 region: CASSYAPGGGGYTF. The CDR3 region has the DNA TGTGCCAGCAGTTACGCCCCGGGGGGTGGTGGCTACACCTTC. The chain employs TRBV6-5 and TRBJ1-2, with D perhaps matching TRBD1 (5 bases). This CDR3 contains 14 residues. V was cut by 2 bases and J by 7 bases, with 14 bases left in between. Germline V gene lookup returns CDR1 MNHEY and CDR2 SVGAGI.

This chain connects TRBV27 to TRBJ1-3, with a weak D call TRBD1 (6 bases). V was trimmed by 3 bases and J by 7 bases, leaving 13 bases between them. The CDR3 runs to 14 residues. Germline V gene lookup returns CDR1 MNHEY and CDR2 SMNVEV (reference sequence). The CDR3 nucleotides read TGTGCCAGCAGTTTCGCAGGGGATAGCAACACCATATATTTT. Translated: CASSFAGDSNTIYF.

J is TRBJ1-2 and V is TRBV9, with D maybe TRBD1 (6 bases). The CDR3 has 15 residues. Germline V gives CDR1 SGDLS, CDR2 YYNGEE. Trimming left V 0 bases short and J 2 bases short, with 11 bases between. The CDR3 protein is CASSVGRTENYGYTF. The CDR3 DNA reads TGTGCCAGCAGCGTAGGAAGGACAGAAAACTATGGCTACACCTTC.